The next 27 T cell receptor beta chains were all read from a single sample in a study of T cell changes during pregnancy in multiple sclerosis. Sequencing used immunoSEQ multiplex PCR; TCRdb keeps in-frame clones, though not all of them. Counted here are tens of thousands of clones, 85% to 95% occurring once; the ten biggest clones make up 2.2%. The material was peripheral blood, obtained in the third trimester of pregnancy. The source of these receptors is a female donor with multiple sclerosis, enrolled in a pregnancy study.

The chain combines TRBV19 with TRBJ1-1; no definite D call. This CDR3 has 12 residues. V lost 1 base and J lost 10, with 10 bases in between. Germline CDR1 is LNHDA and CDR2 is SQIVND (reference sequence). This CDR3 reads CASSIGSQRAFF. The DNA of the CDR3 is TGTGCCAGTAGTATAGGTTCACAGAGAGCTTTCTTT.

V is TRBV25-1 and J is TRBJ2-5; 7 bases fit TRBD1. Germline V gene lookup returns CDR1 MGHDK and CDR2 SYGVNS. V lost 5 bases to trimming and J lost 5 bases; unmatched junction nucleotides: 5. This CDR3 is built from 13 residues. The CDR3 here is CASSRQGLETQYF. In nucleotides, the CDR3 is TGTGCCAGCAGTCGACAGGGCCTGGAGACCCAGTACTTC.

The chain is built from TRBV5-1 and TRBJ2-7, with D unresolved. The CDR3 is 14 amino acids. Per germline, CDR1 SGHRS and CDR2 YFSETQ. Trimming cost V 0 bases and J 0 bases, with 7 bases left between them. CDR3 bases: TGCGCCAGCAGCTTGGCTTGGAGCTCCTACGAGCAGTACTTC. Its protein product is CASSLAWSSYEQYF.

The CDR3 coding sequence is TGTGCCAGCAGCTTAGAAGACAGGGTGGTCTACGAGCAGTACTTC. Encoded protein: CASSLEDRVVYEQYF. The J gene is TRBJ2-7, the V gene TRBV11-3; 7 nucleotides line up with TRBD1. Germline-derived CDR1 and CDR2 are SGHNT and YENEEA. Trimming removed 0 bases from V and 3 bases from J; junction bases left unmatched: 5. The CDR3 is made up of 15 amino acids. Drawing the rest from reference TRBV11-3 and TRBJ2-7, the complete variable domain is EAGVVQSPRYKIIEKKQPVAFWCNPISGHNTLYWYLQNLGQGPELLIRYENEEAVDDSQLPKDRFSAERLKGVDSTLKIQPAELGDSAVYLCASSLEDRVVYEQYFGPGTRLTVT.

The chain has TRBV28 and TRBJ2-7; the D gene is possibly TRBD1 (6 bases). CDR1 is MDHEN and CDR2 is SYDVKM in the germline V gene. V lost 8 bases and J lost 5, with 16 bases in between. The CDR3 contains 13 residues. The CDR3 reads CASSKTGYHEQYF. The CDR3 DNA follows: TGTGCCAGCTCGAAAACAGGGTACCACGAGCAGTACTTC.

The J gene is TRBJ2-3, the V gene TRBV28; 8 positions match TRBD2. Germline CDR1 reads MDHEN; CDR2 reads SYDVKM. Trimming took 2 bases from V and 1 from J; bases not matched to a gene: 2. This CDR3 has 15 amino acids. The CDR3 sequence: CASSLKGLGTDTQYF. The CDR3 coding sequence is TGTGCCAGCAGTTTAAAGGGACTAGGCACAGATACGCAGTATTTT.

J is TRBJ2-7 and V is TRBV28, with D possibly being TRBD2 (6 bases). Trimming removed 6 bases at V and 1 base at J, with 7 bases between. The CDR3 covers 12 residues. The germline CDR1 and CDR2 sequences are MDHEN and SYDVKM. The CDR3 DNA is TGTGCCAGCAGGGGAGGATCCTACGAGCAGTACTTC. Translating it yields CASRGGSYEQYF.

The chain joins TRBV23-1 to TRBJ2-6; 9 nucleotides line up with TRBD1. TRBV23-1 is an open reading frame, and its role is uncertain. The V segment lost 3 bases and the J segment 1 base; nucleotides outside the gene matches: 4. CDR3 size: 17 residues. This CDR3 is CASSHRTGESGANVLTF. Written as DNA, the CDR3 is TGCGCCAGCAGTCACAGGACAGGGGAATCTGGGGCCAACGTCCTGACTTTC.

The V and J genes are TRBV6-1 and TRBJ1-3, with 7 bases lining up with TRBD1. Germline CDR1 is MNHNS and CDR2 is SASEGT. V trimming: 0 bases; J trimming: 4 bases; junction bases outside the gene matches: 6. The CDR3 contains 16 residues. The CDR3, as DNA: TGTGCCAGCAGTGAAGCGCCAACAGGGGTGGGAAACACCATATATTTT. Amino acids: CASSEAPTGVGNTIYF.

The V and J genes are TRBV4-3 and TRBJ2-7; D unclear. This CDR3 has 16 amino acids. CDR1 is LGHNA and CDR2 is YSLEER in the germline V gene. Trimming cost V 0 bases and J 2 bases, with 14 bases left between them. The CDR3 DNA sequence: TGCGCCAGCAGCCAAGATGGAACAGAGTCACCCTACGAGCAGTACTTC. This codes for CASSQDGTESPYEQYF.

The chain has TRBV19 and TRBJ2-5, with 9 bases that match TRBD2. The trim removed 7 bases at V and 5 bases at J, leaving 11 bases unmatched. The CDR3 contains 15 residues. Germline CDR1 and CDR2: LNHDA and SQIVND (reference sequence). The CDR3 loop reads CASKVAGGPEETQYF. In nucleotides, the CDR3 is TGTGCCAGTAAAGTGGCGGGAGGGCCGGAGGAGACCCAGTACTTC.

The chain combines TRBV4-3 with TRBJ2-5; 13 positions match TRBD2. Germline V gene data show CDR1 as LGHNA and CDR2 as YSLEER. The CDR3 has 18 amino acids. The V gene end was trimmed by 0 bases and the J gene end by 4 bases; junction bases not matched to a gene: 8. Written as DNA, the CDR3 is TGCGCCAGCAGCCAAGAGCCGACTAGCGGGAGGTTGGGAGAGACCCAGTACTTC. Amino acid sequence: CASSQEPTSGRLGETQYF.

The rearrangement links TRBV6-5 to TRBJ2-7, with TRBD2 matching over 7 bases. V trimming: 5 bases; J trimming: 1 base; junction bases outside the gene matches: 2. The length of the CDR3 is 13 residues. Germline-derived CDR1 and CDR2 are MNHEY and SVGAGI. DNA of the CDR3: TGTGCCAGCAGTATAGCGGGTTCCTACGAGCAGTACTTC. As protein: CASSIAGSYEQYF.

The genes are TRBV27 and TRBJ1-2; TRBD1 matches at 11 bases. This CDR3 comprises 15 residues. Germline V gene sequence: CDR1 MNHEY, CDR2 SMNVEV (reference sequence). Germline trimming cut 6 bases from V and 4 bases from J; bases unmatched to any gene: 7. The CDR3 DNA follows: TGTGCCAGCAGCCCCGGACAGGGGGCTGTCTATGGCTACACCTTC. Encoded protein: CASSPGQGAVYGYTF.

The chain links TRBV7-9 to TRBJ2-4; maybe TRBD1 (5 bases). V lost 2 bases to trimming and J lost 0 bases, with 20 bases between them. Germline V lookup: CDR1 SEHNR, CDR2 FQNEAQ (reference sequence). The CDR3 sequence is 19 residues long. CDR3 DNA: TGTGCCAGCAGCTTAAAGGCACCCAAGACAGAGGAAGCCAAAAACATTCAGTACTTC. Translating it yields CASSLKAPKTEEAKNIQYF.

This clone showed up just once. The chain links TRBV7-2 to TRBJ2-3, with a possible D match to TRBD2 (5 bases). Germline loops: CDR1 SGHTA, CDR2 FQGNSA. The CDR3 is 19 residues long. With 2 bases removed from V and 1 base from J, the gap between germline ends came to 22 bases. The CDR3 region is CASSLRAGGLGFRTDTQYF. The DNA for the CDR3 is TGTGCCAGCAGCTTAAGGGCGGGCGGCTTAGGGTTCCGCACAGATACGCAGTATTTT.

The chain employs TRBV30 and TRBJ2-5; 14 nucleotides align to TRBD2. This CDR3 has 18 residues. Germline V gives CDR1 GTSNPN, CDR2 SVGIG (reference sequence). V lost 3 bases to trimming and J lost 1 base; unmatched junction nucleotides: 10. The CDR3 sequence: CAWSQGLAGAHLQETQYF. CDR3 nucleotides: TGTGCCTGGAGCCAGGGACTAGCGGGAGCCCATCTCCAAGAGACCCAGTACTTC.

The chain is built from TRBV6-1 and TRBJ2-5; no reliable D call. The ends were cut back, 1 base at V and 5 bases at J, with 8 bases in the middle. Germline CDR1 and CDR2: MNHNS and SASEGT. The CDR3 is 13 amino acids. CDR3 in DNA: TGTGCCAGCAGTGAAGACCCCGGGGAGACCCAGTACTTC. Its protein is CASSEDPGETQYF.

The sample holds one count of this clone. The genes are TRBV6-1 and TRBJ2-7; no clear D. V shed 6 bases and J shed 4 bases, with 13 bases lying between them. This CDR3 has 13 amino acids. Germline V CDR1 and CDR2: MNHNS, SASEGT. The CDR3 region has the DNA TGTGCCAGCAGCCCCCGCGCATTTTACGAGCAGTACTTC. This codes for CASSPRAFYEQYF.

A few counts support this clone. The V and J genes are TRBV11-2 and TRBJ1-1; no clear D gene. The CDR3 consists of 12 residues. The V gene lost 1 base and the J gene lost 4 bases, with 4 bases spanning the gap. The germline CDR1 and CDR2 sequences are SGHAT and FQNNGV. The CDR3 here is CASSLGVTEAFF. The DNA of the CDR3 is TGTGCCAGCAGCTTAGGAGTCACTGAAGCTTTCTTT.

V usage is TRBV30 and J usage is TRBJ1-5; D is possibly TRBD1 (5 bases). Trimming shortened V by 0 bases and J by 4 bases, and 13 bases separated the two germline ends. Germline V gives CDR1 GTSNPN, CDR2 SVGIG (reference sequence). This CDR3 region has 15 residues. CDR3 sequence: CAWSVGGTGNQPQHF. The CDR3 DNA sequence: TGTGCCTGGAGTGTAGGAGGGACGGGAAATCAGCCCCAGCATTTT.

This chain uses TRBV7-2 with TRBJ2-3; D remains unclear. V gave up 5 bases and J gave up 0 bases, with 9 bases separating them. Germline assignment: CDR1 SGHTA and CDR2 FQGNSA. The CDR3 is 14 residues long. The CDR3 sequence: CASSLQISTDTQYF. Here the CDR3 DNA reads TGTGCCAGCAGCCTTCAGATTAGCACAGATACGCAGTATTTT.

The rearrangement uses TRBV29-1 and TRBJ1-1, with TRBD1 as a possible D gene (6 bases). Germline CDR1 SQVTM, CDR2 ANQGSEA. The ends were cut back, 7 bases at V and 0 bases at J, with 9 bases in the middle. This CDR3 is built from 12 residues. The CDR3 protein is CSADRMNTEAFF. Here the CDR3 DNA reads TGCAGCGCCGACAGGATGAACACTGAAGCTTTCTTT.

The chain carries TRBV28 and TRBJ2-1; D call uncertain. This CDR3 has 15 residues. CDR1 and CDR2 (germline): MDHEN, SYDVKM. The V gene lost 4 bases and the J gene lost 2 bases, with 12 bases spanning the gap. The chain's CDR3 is CASSSGWVTYNEQFF. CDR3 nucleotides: TGTGCCAGCAGTTCGGGTTGGGTTACCTACAATGAGCAGTTCTTC.

CDR3 loop: CASSQGQGNVDNEQFF. In nucleotides, the CDR3 is TGTGCCAGCTCACAAGGACAGGGAAACGTCGACAATGAGCAGTTCTTC. The chain employs TRBV18 and TRBJ2-1, with 8 bases lining up with TRBD1. V lost 4 bases, J lost 5 bases, and 10 bases stayed unmatched. CDR3 size: 16 residues. CDR1 KGHSH and CDR2 LQKENI come from the germline V gene.

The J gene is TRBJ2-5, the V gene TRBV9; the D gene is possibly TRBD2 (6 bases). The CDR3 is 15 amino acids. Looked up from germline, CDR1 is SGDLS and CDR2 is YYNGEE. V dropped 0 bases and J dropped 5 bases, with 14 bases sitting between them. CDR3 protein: CASSVETSYGETQYF. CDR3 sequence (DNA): TGTGCCAGCAGCGTAGAGACTAGTTATGGCGAGACCCAGTACTTC. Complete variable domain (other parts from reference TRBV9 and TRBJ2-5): DSGVTQTPKHLITATGQRVTLRCSPRSGDLSVYWYQQSLDQGLQFLIQYYNGEERAKGNILERFSAQQFPDLHSELNLSSLELGDSALYFCASSVETSYGETQYFGPGTRLLVL.

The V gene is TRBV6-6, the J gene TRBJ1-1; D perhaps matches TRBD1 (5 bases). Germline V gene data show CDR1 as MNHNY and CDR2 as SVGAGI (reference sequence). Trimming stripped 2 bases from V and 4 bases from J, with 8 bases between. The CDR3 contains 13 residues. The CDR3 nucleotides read TGTGCCAGCAGTTACGGGGCCAGCACTGAAGCTTTCTTT. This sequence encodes CASSYGASTEAFF.